This T cell receptor (beta chain) was sequenced for a study of cytomegalovirus exposure and HLA in healthy donors. The wider study: The 90 to 150 validation repertoires used the same platform as the roughly 670 first-cohort repertoires, a later analysis reported. Overall study findings and caveats: Researchers reported that a few CMV-associated chains were confirmed in vitro as CMV antigen-specific. Most observed TCR sequences were rare, whereas some public TCRs were detected in many donors.

Germline V CDR1 and CDR2: ENHRY, SYGVKD. This CDR3 spans 15 amino acids. With 6 bases clipped from V and 5 bases from J, the junction kept 9 bases outside the gene matches. Assay used: immunoSEQ multiplex PCR; TCRdb lists only in-frame clones, some missing. Here the sample spans some 140,000 clones, roughly 81% being singletons. Concerning this clone: The target antigen is unknown.

The chain recombines TRBV10-3 with TRBJ2-1, with TRBD2 matching 8 bases. The sample consisted of PBMCs. The sequence derives from a woman in her 30s in good health and CMV-seronegative. In DNA, the CDR3 is TGTGCCATCAGCCCCGCGGGACTAGTGGACAATGAGCAGTTCTTC. This translates into CAISPAGLVDNEQFF.